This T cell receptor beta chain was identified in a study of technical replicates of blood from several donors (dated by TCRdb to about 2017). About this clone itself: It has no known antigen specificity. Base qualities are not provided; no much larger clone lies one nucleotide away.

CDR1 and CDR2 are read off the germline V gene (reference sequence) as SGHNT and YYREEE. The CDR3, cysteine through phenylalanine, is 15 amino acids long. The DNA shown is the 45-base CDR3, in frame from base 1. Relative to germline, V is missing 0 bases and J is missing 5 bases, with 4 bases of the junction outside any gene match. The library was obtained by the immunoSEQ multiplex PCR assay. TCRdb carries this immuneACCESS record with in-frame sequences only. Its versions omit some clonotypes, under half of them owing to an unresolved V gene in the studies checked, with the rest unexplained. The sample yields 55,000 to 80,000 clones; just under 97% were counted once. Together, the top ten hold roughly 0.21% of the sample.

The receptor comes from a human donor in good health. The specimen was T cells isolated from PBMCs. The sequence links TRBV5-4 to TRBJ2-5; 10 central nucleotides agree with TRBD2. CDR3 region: CASSLASGRAETQYF. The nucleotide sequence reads TGTGCCAGCAGCTTGGCCAGCGGGAGGGCGGAGACCCAGTACTTC.